This T cell receptor beta chain is drawn from a study of PD-1 blockade in classical Hodgkin lymphoma. General observations from the study: Exclusion covered patients beginning nivolumab under 1 year post-ASCT. CD4+ TCR diversity, unlike CD8+, climbed significantly by C4D1. No one has yet defined what causes the repertoire differences, which may be disease activity or prior therapy. Before treatment, complete responders showed about the same diversity as newly diagnosed patients.

V was cut by 3 bases and J by 2 bases, with 17 bases left in between. Looked up from germline, CDR1 is LNHDA and CDR2 is SQIVND (reference sequence). The CDR3 covers 16 residues. The method was immunoSEQ multiplex PCR; TCRdb's version includes in-frame clones alone and lacks a portion of them. Seen here are approximately 25,000 clones, around 81% observed once, and the top ten hold around 20%. Relapse after autologous stem cell transplantation occurred in every patient, and brentuximab vedotin exposure varied. With regard to this clone: Its antigen remains unidentified.

The sample was peripheral blood mononuclear cells (PBMCs), taken before the second cycle of nivolumab. V and J are TRBV19 and TRBJ2-7; TRBD1 might be the D (7 bases). The receptor was derived from a human donor with classical Hodgkin lymphoma. The CDR3 protein is CASSIDRGTAAYEQYF. CDR3 bases: TGTGCCAGTAGTATCGACCGCGGGACAGCCGCCTACGAGCAGTACTTC.